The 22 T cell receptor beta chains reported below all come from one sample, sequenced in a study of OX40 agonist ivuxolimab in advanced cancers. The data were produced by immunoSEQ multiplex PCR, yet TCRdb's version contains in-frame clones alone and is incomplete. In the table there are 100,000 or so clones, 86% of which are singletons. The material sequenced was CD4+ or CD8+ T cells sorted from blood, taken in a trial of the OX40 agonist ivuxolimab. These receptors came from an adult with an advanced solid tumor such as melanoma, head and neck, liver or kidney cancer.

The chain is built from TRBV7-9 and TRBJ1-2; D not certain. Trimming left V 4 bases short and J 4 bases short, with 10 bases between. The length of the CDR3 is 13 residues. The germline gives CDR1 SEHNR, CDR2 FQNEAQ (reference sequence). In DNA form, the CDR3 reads TGTGCCAGCAGCTCTTCGGTTTCCTATGGCTACACCTTC. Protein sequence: CASSSSVSYGYTF.

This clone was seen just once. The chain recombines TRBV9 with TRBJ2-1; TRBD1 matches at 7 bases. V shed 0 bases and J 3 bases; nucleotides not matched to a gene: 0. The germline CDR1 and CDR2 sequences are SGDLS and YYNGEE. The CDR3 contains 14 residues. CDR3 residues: CASSVGQGYNEQFF. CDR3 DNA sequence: TGTGCCAGCAGCGTAGGACAGGGCTACAATGAGCAGTTCTTC.

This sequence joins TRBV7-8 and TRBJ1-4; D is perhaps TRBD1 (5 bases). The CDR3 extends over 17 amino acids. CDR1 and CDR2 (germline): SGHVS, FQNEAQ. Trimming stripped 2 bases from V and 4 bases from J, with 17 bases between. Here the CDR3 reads CASSLPLTGTGNEKLFF. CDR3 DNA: TGTGCCAGCAGCTTACCCCTAACCGGGACGGGTAATGAAAAACTGTTTTTT.

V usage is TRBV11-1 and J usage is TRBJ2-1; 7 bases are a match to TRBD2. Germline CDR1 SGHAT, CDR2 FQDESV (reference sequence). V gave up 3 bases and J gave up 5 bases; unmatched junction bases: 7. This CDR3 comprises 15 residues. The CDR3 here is CASSFSPSGDNEQFF. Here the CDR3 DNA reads TGTGCCAGCAGCTTTTCCCCTAGCGGAGACAATGAGCAGTTCTTC.

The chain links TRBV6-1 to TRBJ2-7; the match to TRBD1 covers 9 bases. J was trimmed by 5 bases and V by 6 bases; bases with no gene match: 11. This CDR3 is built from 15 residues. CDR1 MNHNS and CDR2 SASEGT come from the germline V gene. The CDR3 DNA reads TGTGCCAGCAGCGCTTTGACAGGGGGAAGGAACGAGCAGTACTTC. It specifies CASSALTGGRNEQYF.

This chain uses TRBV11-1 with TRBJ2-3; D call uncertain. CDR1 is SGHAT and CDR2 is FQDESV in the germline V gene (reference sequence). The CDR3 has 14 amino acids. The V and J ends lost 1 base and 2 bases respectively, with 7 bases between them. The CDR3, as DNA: TGTGCCAGCAGCTTAGACCAGCACACAGATACGCAGTATTTT. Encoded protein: CASSLDQHTDTQYF.

CDR3 nucleotide sequence: TGTGCCAGCAGTTACGGGGGGGGTGCCACCACAGATACGCAGTATTTT. This translates into CASSYGGGATTDTQYF. The chain recombines TRBV6-6 with TRBJ2-3, with 7 nucleotides matching TRBD2. V lost 2 bases to trimming and J lost 2 bases; unmatched junction nucleotides: 7. The germline gives CDR1 MNHNY, CDR2 SVGAGI (reference sequence). This CDR3 region has 16 residues.

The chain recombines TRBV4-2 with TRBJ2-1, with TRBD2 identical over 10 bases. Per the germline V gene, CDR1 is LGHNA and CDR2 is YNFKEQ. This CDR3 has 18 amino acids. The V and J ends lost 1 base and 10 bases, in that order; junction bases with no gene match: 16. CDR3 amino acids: CASSQGASGSSGVGEQFF. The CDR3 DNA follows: TGTGCCAGCAGCCAAGGTGCTAGCGGGAGCTCGGGAGTCGGGGAGCAGTTCTTC.

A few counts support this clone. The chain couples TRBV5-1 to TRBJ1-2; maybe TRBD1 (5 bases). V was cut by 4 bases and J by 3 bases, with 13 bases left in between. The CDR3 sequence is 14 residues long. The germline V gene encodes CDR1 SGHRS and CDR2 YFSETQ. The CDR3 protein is CASSPRGEHYGYTF. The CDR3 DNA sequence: TGCGCCAGCAGCCCCCGGGGGGAACACTATGGCTACACCTTC.

The CDR3 coding sequence is TGTGCCACCAGCAGAGTGGGAGGCAATCAGCCCCAGCATTTT. Translation gives CATSRVGGNQPQHF. The chain carries TRBV15 and TRBJ1-5, with D uncertain. The CDR3 is 14 amino acids. Germline V gene sequence: CDR1 LNHNV, CDR2 YYDKDF (reference sequence). The V and J ends lost 1 base and 2 bases respectively, with 6 bases between them.

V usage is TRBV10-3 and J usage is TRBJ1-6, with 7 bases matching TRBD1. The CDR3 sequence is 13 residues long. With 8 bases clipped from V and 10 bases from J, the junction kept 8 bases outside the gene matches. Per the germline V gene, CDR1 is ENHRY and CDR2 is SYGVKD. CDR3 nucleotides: TGTGCCATCGCCCGGGACAGCCCCTCACCCCTCCACTTT. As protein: CAIARDSPSPLHF.

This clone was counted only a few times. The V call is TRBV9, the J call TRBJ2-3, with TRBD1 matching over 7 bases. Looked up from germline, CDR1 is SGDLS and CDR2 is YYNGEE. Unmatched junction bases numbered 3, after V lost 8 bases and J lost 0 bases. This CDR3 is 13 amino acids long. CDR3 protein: CASGQVSTDTQYF. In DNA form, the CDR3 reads TGTGCCAGTGGACAGGTCAGCACAGATACGCAGTATTTT. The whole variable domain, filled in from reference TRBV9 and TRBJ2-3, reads DSGVTQTPKHLITATGQRVTLRCSPRSGDLSVYWYQQSLDQGLQFLIQYYNGEERAKGNILERFSAQQFPDLHSELNLSSLELGDSALYFCASGQVSTDTQYFGPGTRLTVL.

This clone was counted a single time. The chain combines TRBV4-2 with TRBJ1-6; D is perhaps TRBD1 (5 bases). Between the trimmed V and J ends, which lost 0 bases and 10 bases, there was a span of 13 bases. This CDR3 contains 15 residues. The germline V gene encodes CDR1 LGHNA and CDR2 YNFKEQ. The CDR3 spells CASSQDRRDGSPLHF. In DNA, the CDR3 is TGTGCCAGCAGCCAAGATCGGCGGGACGGATCACCCCTCCACTTT.

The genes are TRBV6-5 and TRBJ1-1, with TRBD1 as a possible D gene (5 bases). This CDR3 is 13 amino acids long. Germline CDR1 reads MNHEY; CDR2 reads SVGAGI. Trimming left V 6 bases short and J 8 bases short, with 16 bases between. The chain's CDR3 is CASSRRDFSEAFF. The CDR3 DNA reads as TGTGCCAGCAGCCGCCGGGACTTTTCCGAAGCTTTCTTT.

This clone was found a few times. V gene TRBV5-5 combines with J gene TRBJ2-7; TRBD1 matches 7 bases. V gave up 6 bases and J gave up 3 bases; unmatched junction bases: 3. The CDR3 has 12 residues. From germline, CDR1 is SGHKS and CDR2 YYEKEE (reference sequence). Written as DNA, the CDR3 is TGTGCCAGCACCCGGACAGGCTACGAGCAGTACTTC. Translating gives CASTRTGYEQYF.

The CDR3 protein is CASSPSTGGSDTQYF. The CDR3 DNA is TGTGCCAGCAGCCCTTCCACGGGAGGGTCAGATACGCAGTATTTT. The chain carries TRBV4-2 and TRBJ2-3; 8 nucleotides line up with TRBD2. J gave up 4 bases and V 4 bases, and 7 bases lay outside the gene matches. Germline V CDR1 and CDR2: LGHNA, YNFKEQ. The CDR3 runs to 15 residues.

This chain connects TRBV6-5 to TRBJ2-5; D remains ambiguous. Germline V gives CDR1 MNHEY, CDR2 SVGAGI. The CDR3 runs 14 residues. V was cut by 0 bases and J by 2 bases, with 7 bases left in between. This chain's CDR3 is CASSYSRLQETQYF. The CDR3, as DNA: TGTGCCAGCAGTTACTCGAGGCTACAAGAGACCCAGTACTTC.

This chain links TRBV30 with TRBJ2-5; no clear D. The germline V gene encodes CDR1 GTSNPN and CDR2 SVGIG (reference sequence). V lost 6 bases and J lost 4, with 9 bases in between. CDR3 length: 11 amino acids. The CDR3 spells CACSRRETQYF. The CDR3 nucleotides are TGTGCCTGCTCTAGGAGAGAGACCCAGTACTTC.

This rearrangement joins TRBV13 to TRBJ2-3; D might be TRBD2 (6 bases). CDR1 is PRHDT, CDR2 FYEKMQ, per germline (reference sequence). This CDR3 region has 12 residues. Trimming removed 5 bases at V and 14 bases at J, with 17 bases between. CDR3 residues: CASSPSGGTRYF. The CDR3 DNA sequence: TGTGCCAGCAGCCCGTCTGGCGGGACGAGGTATTTT.

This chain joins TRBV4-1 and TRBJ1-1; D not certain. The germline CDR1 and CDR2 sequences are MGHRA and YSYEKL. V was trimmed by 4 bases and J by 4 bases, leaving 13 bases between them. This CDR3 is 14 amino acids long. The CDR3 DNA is TGCGCCAGCAGCCCCCCGACCCGAGGCACTGAAGCTTTCTTT. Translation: CASSPPTRGTEAFF.

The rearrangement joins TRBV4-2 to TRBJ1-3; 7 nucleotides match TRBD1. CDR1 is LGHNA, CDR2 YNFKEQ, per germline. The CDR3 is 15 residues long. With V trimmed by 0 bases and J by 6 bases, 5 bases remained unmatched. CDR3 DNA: TGTGCCAGCAGCCAAGACGACAGGGATGTAAACACCATATATTTT. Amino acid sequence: CASSQDDRDVNTIYF.

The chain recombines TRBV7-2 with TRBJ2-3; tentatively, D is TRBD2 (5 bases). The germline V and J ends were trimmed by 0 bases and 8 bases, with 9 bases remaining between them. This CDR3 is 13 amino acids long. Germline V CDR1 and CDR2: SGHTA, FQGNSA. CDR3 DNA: TGTGCCAGCAGCTTAGCTAGCGACGGTACGCAGTATTTT. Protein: CASSLASDGTQYF.